A single sample is the source of the 14 T cell receptor beta chains below, sequenced in a study of OX40 agonist ivuxolimab in advanced cancers. Profiled with immunoSEQ multiplex PCR; TCRdb holds only in-frame clones, not every one. The sample yields roughly 30,000 clones, approximately 91% seen once. The source material was CD4+ or CD8+ T cells sorted from blood, sampled in a trial of the OX40 agonist ivuxolimab. These receptors originate from an adult with an advanced solid tumor such as melanoma, head and neck, liver or kidney cancer.

V and J are TRBV10-1 and TRBJ2-3; D is possibly TRBD2 (7 bases). Looked up from germline, CDR1 is WNHNN and CDR2 is SYGVQD (reference sequence). The CDR3 loop spans 15 amino acids. Trimming removed 3 bases at V and 2 bases at J, with 12 bases between. The DNA of the CDR3 is TGCGCCAGCAGTGATACGGCGGGGGCCACAGATACGCAGTATTTT. This gives the protein CASSDTAGATDTQYF.

This clone has only a few counts. The chain combines TRBV28 with TRBJ2-5; a possible D gene is TRBD1 (6 bases). There are 16 residues in the CDR3. V was clipped by 5 bases and J by 2 bases, with 18 bases between them. The germline CDR1 and CDR2 sequences are MDHEN and SYDVKM. The chain's CDR3 is CASSGRDIESQETQYF. The CDR3 DNA reads TGTGCCAGCAGTGGACGGGACATCGAATCACAAGAGACCCAGTACTTC.

The chain has TRBV4-1 and TRBJ1-6; D possibly corresponds to TRBD1 (5 bases). V was trimmed by 0 bases and J by 3 bases, leaving 9 bases between them. This CDR3 contains 16 residues. The germline CDR1 and CDR2 sequences are MGHRA and YSYEKL. This chain's CDR3 is CASSQESQGYNSPLHF. In DNA form, the CDR3 reads TGCGCCAGCAGCCAAGAGAGCCAGGGCTATAATTCACCCCTCCACTTT.

V and J are TRBV29-1 and TRBJ2-7, with a weak D call TRBD1 (5 bases). From germline, CDR1 is SQVTM and CDR2 ANQGSEA. V gave up 0 bases and J gave up 2 bases, with 14 bases separating them. The CDR3 consists of 15 residues. As DNA, the CDR3 is TGCAGCGTTGAAGAAGCGTGGACACAGACCTACGAGCAGTACTTC. It is translated as CSVEEAWTQTYEQYF.

The rearrangement joins TRBV30 to TRBJ1-5; no clear D gene. Germline CDR1 GTSNPN, CDR2 SVGIG (reference sequence). V was clipped by 1 base and J by 0 bases, with 4 bases between them. The CDR3 has 13 amino acids. The CDR3 loop reads CAWSDNSNQPQHF. The CDR3 DNA reads as TGTGCCTGGAGTGACAATAGCAATCAGCCCCAGCATTTT.

The chain carries TRBV2 and TRBJ2-7; unclear D gene. The CDR3 has 13 residues. The germline V and J ends were trimmed by 3 bases and 0 bases, with 6 bases remaining between them. Germline CDR1 reads SNHLY; CDR2 reads FYNNEI. In DNA form, the CDR3 reads TGTGCCAGCAGTGATGGAGACTCCTACGAGCAGTACTTC. It specifies CASSDGDSYEQYF.

By frequency in the sample, this clone is medium-sized. Other DNA sequences in this sample translate to the same CDR3. The gene calls are TRBV5-1 and TRBJ2-5; 7 bases match TRBD1. In germline, CDR1 is SGHRS, CDR2 YFSETQ. Germline trimming cut 6 bases from V and 3 bases from J; bases unmatched to any gene: 5. This CDR3 contains 13 residues. CDR3 region: CASTPQGKETQYF. The CDR3 bases are TGCGCCAGCACCCCACAGGGGAAAGAGACCCAGTACTTC.

As concerns this clone: The germline gene is not matched at one end of the junction; a read error may be the cause. The gene calls are TRBV6-5 and TRBJ2-2; D assignment may be TRBD1 or TRBD2 (5 bases each). Germline values: CDR1 MNHEY, CDR2 SVGAGI. This CDR3 is built from 13 residues. This CDR3 reads CASITGYTGKLFF. In DNA form, the CDR3 reads TGTGCCAGCATCACAGGATACACCGGGAAGCTGTTTTTT.

This chain uses TRBV2 with TRBJ1-1, with no clear D. Germline V gene data show CDR1 as SNHLY and CDR2 as FYNNEI. This CDR3 is built from 11 residues. The V end lost 8 bases, the J end lost 2 bases, and 6 bases lay between the germline ends. The CDR3: CASHINTEAFF. In DNA, the CDR3 is TGTGCCAGCCACATAAACACTGAAGCTTTCTTT. Together with reference TRBV2 and TRBJ1-1, the CDR3 gives the full variable domain: EPEVTQTPSHQVTQMGQEVILRCVPISNHLYFYWYRQILGQKVEFLVSFYNNEISEKSEIFDDQFSVERPDGSNFTLKIRSTKLEDSAMYFCASHINTEAFFGQGTRLTVV.

This clone is a singleton in its sample. V and J are TRBV7-9 and TRBJ2-1; TRBD2 aligns across 8 bases. From germline, CDR1 is SEHNR and CDR2 FQNEAQ (reference sequence). The length of the CDR3 is 11 residues. V lost 5 bases, J lost 10 bases, and 1 base stayed unmatched. CDR3 nucleotides: TGTGCCAGCAGCCCGGGAGGGGAGCAGTTCTTC. It is translated as CASSPGGEQFF.

The chain carries TRBV27 and TRBJ1-1; possibly TRBD1 for D (6 bases). The V and J ends lost 4 bases and 1 base respectively, with 13 bases between them. The germline V gene has CDR1 MNHEY and CDR2 SMNVEV (reference sequence). This CDR3 has 15 amino acids. The CDR3 is CASSSRTVSNTEAFF. The CDR3 nucleotides are TGTGCCAGCAGTTCGCGGACAGTTTCGAACACTGAAGCTTTCTTT.

The gene calls are TRBV6-5 and TRBJ1-1; TRBD1 matches 8 bases. The CDR3 contains 14 residues. Per germline, CDR1 MNHEY and CDR2 SVGAGI. The ends lost 5 bases at V and 1 base at J; junction bases unmatched: 3. CDR3 bases: TGTGCCAGCAGTCCCACAGGGGGGAACACTGAAGCTTTCTTT. Translating gives CASSPTGGNTEAFF.

The CDR3 DNA is TGTGCCAGGGGGGACGACCAAAGCACAGATACGCAGTATTTT. Translation: CARGDDQSTDTQYF. The chain couples TRBV27 to TRBJ2-3; D tentatively reads TRBD1 or TRBD2 (5 bases each). Germline CDR1 reads MNHEY; CDR2 reads SMNVEV (reference sequence). The CDR3 runs to 14 residues. Deletions cut 9 bases from V and 0 bases from J, with 13 bases between.

Points on this clone: This sample includes further DNA sequences coding for the same CDR3. The CDR3 region is CASIAGGGEQYF. In nucleotides, the CDR3 is TGCGCCAGCATCGCGGGCGGGGGCGAGCAGTACTTC. This rearrangement joins TRBV5-1 to TRBJ2-7, with 7 bases lining up with TRBD2. Germline CDR1 reads SGHRS; CDR2 reads YFSETQ. The trim removed 6 bases at V and 6 bases at J, leaving 6 bases unmatched. The CDR3 covers 12 residues.